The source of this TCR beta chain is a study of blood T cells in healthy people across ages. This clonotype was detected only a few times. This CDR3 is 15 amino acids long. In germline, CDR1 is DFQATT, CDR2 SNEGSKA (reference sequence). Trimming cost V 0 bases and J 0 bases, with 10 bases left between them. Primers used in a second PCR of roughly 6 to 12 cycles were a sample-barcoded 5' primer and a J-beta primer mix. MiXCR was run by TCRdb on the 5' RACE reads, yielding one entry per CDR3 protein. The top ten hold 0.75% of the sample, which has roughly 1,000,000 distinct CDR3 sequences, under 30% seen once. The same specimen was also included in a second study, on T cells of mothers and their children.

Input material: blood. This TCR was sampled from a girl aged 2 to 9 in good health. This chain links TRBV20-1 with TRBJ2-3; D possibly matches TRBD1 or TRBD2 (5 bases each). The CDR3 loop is CSAREGRSSTDTQYF. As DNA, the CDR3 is TGCAGTGCTAGAGAGGGACGTTCGAGCACAGATACGCAGTATTTT.